This T cell receptor (beta chain) was documented in a study of cytomegalovirus exposure and HLA in healthy donors. V lost 6 bases, J lost 2 bases, and 16 bases lay in between. This CDR3 spans 15 amino acids. Germline CDR1 reads SQVTM; CDR2 reads ANQGSEA. It was with 60 Vbeta and 13 Jbeta primers that the PCR ran. Assay: immunoSEQ multiplex PCR; the TCRdb copy retains only in-frame clones and omits some. Of approximately 150,000 clones in the sample, 76% were seen once. The source material was PBMCs. This TCR came from a middle-aged man in good health and CMV-seronegative. The rearrangement joins TRBV29-1 to TRBJ2-2; perhaps TRBD2 as D (6 bases). The CDR3 nucleotides read TGCAGCGTCGGGGGTTGGGTCGGTAACACCGGGGAGCTGTTTTTT. Amino acids: CSVGGWVGNTGELFF.